Sequencing of this TCR beta chain was carried out in a study of T cells in Graves' hyperthyroidism and ophthalmopathy (dated by TCRdb to between 2018 and 2021). General notes on the study: To identify TCR V-J signatures that set the groups apart, the researchers used a discovery cohort of 100 patients, made up of about 44 with Graves' ophthalmopathy and 55 to 65 with stable Graves' hyperthyroidism. Thyroid tissue and blood T-cell repertoires from roughly 6 Graves' hyperthyroidism patients were also compared in the study. An independent validation cohort of under 20 hyperthyroidism patients and about 15 patients who later progressed to ophthalmopathy tested prospective prediction of ophthalmopathy. According to the paper, TCR Vbeta CDR3 sequencing was carried out on some 140 peripheral blood samples, which came from fewer than 50 ophthalmopathy, around 75 hyperthyroidism and about 17 progressor patients. The roughly 100 discovery patients were randomly divided into training and test sets at a 7:3 ratio. Following sampling, methimazole starting at 30 mg daily was given to hyperthyroidism patients, and high-dose intravenous methylprednisolone was given to ophthalmopathy patients.

Ten or more counts support this clonotype. No antigen is known for it. Per-base qualities were not stored, and no clone one base away is much larger. The TCR beta CDR3 regions were amplified from the RNA transcripts. A first-round RT-PCR of the TCR CDR3 used the HTBI primer set with the Qiagen OneStep RT-PCR kit. The libraries were constructed in a second round of multiplex PCR and then size-selected and purified. Libraries were sequenced paired-end with 100 bp reads on an Illumina HiSeq2000. For the original study's pipeline: SOAPnuke was used to process the raw data, throwing out any read that contained adapters or uncalled bases, had a mean Phred below 15, or lacked an exact constant-primer or identifier match. High-quality paired reads were merged using COPE v1.2.5, and each unique nucleotide sequence was defined as a clonotype. MiTCR v1.1 was used to align the clonotypes against IMGT TRBV, TRBD and TRBJ reference segments. The analysis was restricted to V-J combinations with a frequency above 0.0001, which together covered 99% to 99.2% of the repertoires. A TCS score was defined as the ratio between F50 (clonal expansion) and ExV (chaos), using BLOSUM62-based TCRdist between CDR3 peptides within each V-J. Welch's t-statistics and random forest reduced around 510 V-J features to around 14, which were used in a naive Bayes classifier (R e1071). TCRdb ran its own pipeline on the public reads, namely fastp trimming at Q25 and MiXCR clone calling, and kept in-frame beta chains. A single entry per CDR3 protein holds the most common genes and DNA from its merged rows. The authors' filters were not applied to this entry. This sample lists around 540,000 distinct CDR3 sequences; 46% were detected once. The ten largest clones capture about 8.2% of the sample.

Taken from the germline V gene, the CDR1 and CDR2 loops are MGHDK and SYGVNS. At the junction V is shortened by 0 bases and J by 9 bases, with 9 bases in between. Reading from cysteine to phenylalanine, the CDR3 counts 13 amino acids. The kept DNA is CDR3 alone, 39 bases in frame from the first base. Here is what the overall study found, with its caveats: A 13 V-J signature model separated ophthalmopathy from stable hyperthyroidism, with around 88% sensitivity and just under 84% specificity in cross-validation and 80%/75% in testing. Most expanded thyroid clonotypes (frequency above 0.001) were also found in blood, which suggests that blood repertoires may mirror thyroid immune responses. In validation, the model predicted progression to ophthalmopathy a median of roughly 6.5 months before onset, with roughly 71% sensitivity and just under 75% specificity. No statistical method was used to set the sample size in advance, and investigators knew the group allocation.

A patient counted as having stable Graves' hyperthyroidism if no progression to ophthalmopathy occurred over 18 months of follow-up. Hyperthyroidism patients were newly diagnosed, had a disease duration of under 2 months, and were aged 18 to 65 years. Exclusion was applied to patients with uncontrolled infections, other autoimmune diseases, pregnancy or lactation. Diagnoses were established on the basis of clinical symptoms, serum thyroxine and TRAb, thyroid ultrasound, and orbital computed tomography. Total RNA was extracted using Trizol reagent, and RNA quality was assessed on an Agilent 2100 Bioanalyzer.

The chain links TRBV25-1 with TRBJ1-5, with no confident D gene call. The sequenced sample was peripheral blood or thyroid tissue (not recorded which). The receptor comes from a young woman with Graves' hyperthyroidism. Donor details come from another sample of the same person, matched by shared clones. The CDR3 region has the sequence CASSEYEKAPQHF. The base sequence is TGTGCCAGCAGTGAATATGAAAAGGCGCCCCAGCATTTT.